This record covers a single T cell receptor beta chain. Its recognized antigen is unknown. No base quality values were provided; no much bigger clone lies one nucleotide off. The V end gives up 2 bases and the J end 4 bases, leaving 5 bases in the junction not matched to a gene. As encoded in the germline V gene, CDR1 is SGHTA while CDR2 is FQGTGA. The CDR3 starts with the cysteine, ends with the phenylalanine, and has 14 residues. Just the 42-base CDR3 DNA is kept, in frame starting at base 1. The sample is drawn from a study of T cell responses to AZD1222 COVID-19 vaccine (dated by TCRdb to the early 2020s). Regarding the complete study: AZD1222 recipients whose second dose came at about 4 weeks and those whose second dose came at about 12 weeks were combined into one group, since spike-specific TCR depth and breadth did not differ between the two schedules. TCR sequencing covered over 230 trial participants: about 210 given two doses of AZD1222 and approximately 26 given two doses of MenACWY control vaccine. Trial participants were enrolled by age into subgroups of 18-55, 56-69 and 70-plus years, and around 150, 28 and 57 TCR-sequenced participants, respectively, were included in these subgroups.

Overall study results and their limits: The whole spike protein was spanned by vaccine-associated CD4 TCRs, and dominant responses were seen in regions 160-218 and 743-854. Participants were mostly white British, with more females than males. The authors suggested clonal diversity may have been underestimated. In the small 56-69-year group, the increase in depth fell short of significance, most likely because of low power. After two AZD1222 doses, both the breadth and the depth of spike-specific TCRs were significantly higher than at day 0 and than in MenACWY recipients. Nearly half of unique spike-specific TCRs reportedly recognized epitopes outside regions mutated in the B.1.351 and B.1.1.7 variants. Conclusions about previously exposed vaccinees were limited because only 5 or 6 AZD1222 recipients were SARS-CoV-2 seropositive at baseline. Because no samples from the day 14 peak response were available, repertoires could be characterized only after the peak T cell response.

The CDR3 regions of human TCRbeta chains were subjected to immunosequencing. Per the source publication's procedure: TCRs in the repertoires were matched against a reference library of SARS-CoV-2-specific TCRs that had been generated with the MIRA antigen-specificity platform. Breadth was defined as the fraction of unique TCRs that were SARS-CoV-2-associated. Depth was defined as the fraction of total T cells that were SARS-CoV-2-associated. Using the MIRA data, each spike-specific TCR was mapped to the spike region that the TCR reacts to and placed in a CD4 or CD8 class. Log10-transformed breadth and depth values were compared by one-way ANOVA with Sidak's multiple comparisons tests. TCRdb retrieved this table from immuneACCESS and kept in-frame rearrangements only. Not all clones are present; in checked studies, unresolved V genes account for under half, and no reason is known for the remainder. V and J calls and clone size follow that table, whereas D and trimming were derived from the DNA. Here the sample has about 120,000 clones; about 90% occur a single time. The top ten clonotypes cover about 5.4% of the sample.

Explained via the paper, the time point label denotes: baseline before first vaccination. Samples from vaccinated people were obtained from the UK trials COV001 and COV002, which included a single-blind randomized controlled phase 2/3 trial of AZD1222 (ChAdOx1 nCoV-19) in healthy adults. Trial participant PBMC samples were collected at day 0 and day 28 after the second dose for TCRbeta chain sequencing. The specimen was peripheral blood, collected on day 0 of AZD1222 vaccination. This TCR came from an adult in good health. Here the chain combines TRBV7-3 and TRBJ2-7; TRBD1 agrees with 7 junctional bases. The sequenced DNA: TGTGCCAGCAGCTTATCGGGACAGAATTACGAGCAGTACTTC. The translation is CASSLSGQNYEQYF.